This entry concerns a single T cell receptor beta chain. This entry is derived from a study of blood T cell repertoires in COVID-19. Study summary: Samples representing acute and convalescent COVID-19 were sourced from the United States, Italy and Spain. Sample material is recorded as cDNA or gDNA derived from T cells, B-cell-depleted T cells, or PBMCs.

Source study methods: Amplification of reference gene primers provided the estimated nucleated cell counts. Assay: immunoSEQ multiplex PCR; the TCRdb copy retains only in-frame clones and omits some. The V and J calls and clone size come from that table; D and trimming were worked out from the DNA. The sample has 25,000 to 35,000 clones, 65% to 90% seen once. The CDR3 is 13 amino acids. V dropped 6 bases and J dropped 5 bases, with 14 bases sitting between them. Per germline, CDR1 MNHEY and CDR2 SVGAGI. Source material: peripheral blood. The source of this sequence is a man between 65 and 80 years old with active COVID-19. The chain joins TRBV6-5 to TRBJ2-7; TRBD1 might be the D (5 bases). CDR3 sequence (DNA): TGTGCCAGCAGGAGATACCAGGGTAACGAGCAGTACTTC. Amino acids: CASRRYQGNEQYF.